The rows below give T cell receptor beta chains drawn from one sample of a study of blood T cell repertoires in COVID-19. TCRdb keeps only in-frame clones here, not all; method: immunoSEQ multiplex PCR. The table lists 150,000 to 190,000 clones, about 86% of them singletons, with around 7% in the top ten. The sample consisted of PBMCs or T cells enriched from blood (not recorded which). These receptors all stem from a man over 45 who had recovered from COVID-19. CDR3s include the opening cysteine and the closing phenylalanine or tryptophan. D genes are given only for firm matches. Not every row has a clone size; where given, it reads once, few, many or a size class.

clone_size	v_call	d_call	j_call	cdr3_aa	cdr3_nt
-	TRBV14	-	TRBJ1-2	CASSQAREGYGYTF	TGTGCCAGCAGCCAGGCCCGGGAGGGCTATGGCTACACCTTC
few	TRBV7-9	-	TRBJ2-7	CASTQAGRIYEQYF	TGTGCCAGCACGCAAGCAGGGAGGATCTACGAGCAGTACTTC
-	TRBV12-5	-	TRBJ1-1	CASSRVDTEAFF	TGTGCTAGTTCCAGGGTCGACACTGAAGCTTTCTTT
-	TRBV5-1	-	TRBJ2-3	CASSLGRTPTDTQYF	TGCGCCAGCAGCTTGGGTCGGACTCCCACAGATACGCAGTATTTT
-	TRBV13	TRBD1	TRBJ1-6	CASSLVDRGNSPLHF	TGTGCCAGCAGCTTAGTGGACAGGGGGAATTCACCCCTCCACTTT
-	TRBV10-3	-	TRBJ1-2	CAISESAGKGGYTF	TGTGCCATCAGTGAGTCAGCAGGGAAGGGTGGCTACACCTTC
-	TRBV12-3/TRBV12-4	-	TRBJ2-7	CASNPRGSGEQYF	TGTGCCAGCAATCCTAGGGGGTCCGGCGAGCAGTACTTC
once	TRBV18	TRBD1	TRBJ1-1	CASSPGQGALTEAFF	TGTGCCAGCTCACCGGGGCAGGGGGCGCTTACTGAAGCTTTCTTT
-	TRBV7-8	TRBD1	TRBJ2-3	CASSSRTGRGTDTQYF	TGTGCCAGCAGCTCGAGGACAGGGCGTGGCACAGATACGCAGTATTTT
few	TRBV6-5	-	TRBJ2-7	CATHQNSISYEQYF	TGTGCCACCCACCAGAACAGTATCTCCTACGAGCAGTACTTC
-	TRBV6-5	-	TRBJ2-7	CASSYSSGREQYF	TGTGCCAGCAGTTACTCCTCAGGGCGCGAGCAGTACTTC
-	TRBV18	-	TRBJ1-4	CASSPNMGGRGEKLFF	TGTGCCAGCTCACCAAATATGGGGGGGCGAGGTGAAAAACTGTTTTTT
-	TRBV5-4	-	TRBJ2-1	CASSRMEGALYNEQFF	TGTGCCAGCAGCCGTATGGAGGGGGCCTTATACAATGAGCAGTTCTTC
-	TRBV5-1	-	TRBJ2-1	CASSLPSFNEQFF	TGCGCCAGCAGCTTGCCTAGTTTCAATGAGCAGTTCTTC
-	TRBV10-3	TRBD1	TRBJ2-1	CAISESRDRYNEQFF	TGTGCCATCAGTGAGTCCCGGGACAGGTACAATGAGCAGTTCTTC
-	TRBV28	-	TRBJ1-4	CASSLGAGDEKLFF	TGTGCCAGCAGTTTGGGGGCAGGGGACGAAAAACTGTTTTTT
-	TRBV4-1	-	TRBJ2-1	CASSQVNLVTYNEQFF	TGCGCCAGCAGCCAAGTCAATCTAGTGACCTACAATGAGCAGTTCTTC
once	TRBV2	TRBD1	TRBJ2-2	CASRGQGAIGELFF	TGTGCCAGCAGGGGACAGGGGGCTATCGGGGAGCTGTTTTTT
-	TRBV4-1	-	TRBJ1-5	CASSQAPRTYRADQPQHF	TGCGCCAGCAGCCAAGCCCCAAGGACATACAGGGCGGATCAGCCCCAGCATTTT
-	TRBV19	-	TRBJ1-1	CASFQGRDTEAFF	TGTGCCAGTTTTCAGGGGAGGGACACTGAAGCTTTCTTT
-	TRBV6-2/TRBV6-3	TRBD1	TRBJ1-1	CASSSHPGQGETEAFF	TGTGCCAGCAGTTCCCATCCGGGACAGGGGGAAACTGAAGCTTTCTTT
-	TRBV6-5	TRBD1	TRBJ2-3	CAINPGGVDTQYF	TGTGCCATCAACCCAGGGGGCGTAGATACGCAGTATTTT
-	TRBV4-1	-	TRBJ2-3	CASSQATRTLLTDTQYF	TGCGCCAGCAGCCAAGCCACTAGGACTCTTCTCACAGATACGCAGTATTTT
-	TRBV6-4	TRBD1	TRBJ1-6	CASSARDSGSPLHF	TGTGCCAGCAGTGCCCGGGACAGTGGGAGCCCCCTCCACTTT
-	TRBV19	-	TRBJ1-1	CASSTLESANTEAFF	TGTGCCAGTAGTACCCTGGAGTCGGCGAACACTGAAGCTTTCTTT
-	TRBV6-5	-	TRBJ2-7	CASSPGGGASYEQYF	TGTGCCAGCAGCCCAGGAGGCGGGGCTTCCTACGAGCAGTACTTC
-	TRBV12-5	TRBD1	TRBJ1-5	CASGLVLGDREGQPQHF	TGTGCTAGTGGTTTGGTACTCGGGGACAGGGAAGGTCAGCCCCAGCATTTT
-	TRBV6-1	-	TRBJ2-2	CASSGAGVESGELFF	TGTGCCAGCAGTGGAGCAGGGGTCGAGTCCGGGGAGCTGTTTTTT
-	TRBV7-9	TRBD1	TRBJ1-2	CASTTGEERGYTF	TGTGCCAGCACTACAGGGGAGGAACGGGGCTACACCTTC
-	TRBV10-3	-	TRBJ2-3	CAISEGGQSTDTQYF	TGTGCCATCAGTGAAGGAGGACAGAGCACAGATACGCAGTATTTT
once	TRBV5-1	-	TRBJ2-3	CASSQGRTDTQYF	TGCGCCAGCAGCCAGGGGCGCACAGATACGCAGTATTTT
-	TRBV7-2	-	TRBJ2-5	CASSPRDTQETQYF	TGTGCCAGCAGCCCACGGGACACCCAAGAGACCCAGTACTTC
-	TRBV7-7	TRBD2	TRBJ2-1	CASSLASSGGYNEQFF	TGTGCCAGCAGCTTAGCGTCTAGCGGGGGCTACAATGAGCAGTTCTTC
-	TRBV23-1	TRBD2	TRBJ2-7	CASSQPRTSGCEQYF	TGCGCCAGCAGTCAACCTCGGACTAGCGGCTGCGAGCAGTACTTC
-	TRBV6-5	TRBD2	TRBJ2-2	CASSYSRTSGPGELFF	TGTGCCAGCAGTTACTCCCGGACTAGCGGACCCGGGGAGCTGTTTTTT
few	TRBV6-2/TRBV6-3	-	TRBJ2-2	CASSKTRTARTGELFF	TGTGCCAGCAGCAAGACTCGGACAGCCCGAACCGGGGAGCTGTTTTTT
-	TRBV9	TRBD1	TRBJ2-3	CASSDLPGGGGDTQYF	TGTGCCAGCAGTGATTTACCAGGGGGCGGCGGAGATACGCAGTATTTT
-	TRBV30	-	TRBJ1-2	CAWTRQGQGIYGYTF	TGTGCCTGGACCCGCCAAGGCCAGGGGATCTATGGCTACACCTTC
-	TRBV5-1	TRBD2	TRBJ2-2	CASSVTSGGTNTGELFF	TGCGCCAGCAGCGTGACTAGCGGGGGGACGAACACCGGGGAGCTGTTTTTT
-	TRBV9	-	TRBJ1-2	CASSVGLPTGGYTF	TGTGCCAGCAGCGTAGGACTGCCGACGGGAGGCTACACCTTC
-	TRBV7-3	TRBD2	TRBJ2-5	CASSAAGGRETQYF	TGTGCCAGCAGCGCAGCGGGGGGAAGAGAGACCCAGTACTTC
-	TRBV7-3	TRBD1	TRBJ1-1	CASSLTGGVMATEAFF	TGTGCCAGCAGCTTAACAGGGGGCGTGATGGCCACTGAAGCTTTCTTT
-	TRBV7-9	TRBD1	TRBJ2-2	CASSPVGRRGRTGELFF	TGTGCCAGCAGCCCCGTTGGTAGAAGGGGGCGGACCGGGGAGCTGTTTTTT
-	TRBV5-1	-	TRBJ2-1	CASSQDSTYNEQFF	TGCGCCAGCAGCCAGGACAGTACCTACAATGAGCAGTTCTTC
-	TRBV3-1/TRBV3-2	TRBD1	TRBJ1-5	CASSQDRDQPQHF	TGTGCCAGCAGCCAGGACAGGGATCAGCCCCAGCATTTT
-	TRBV29-1	TRBD1	TRBJ1-2	CSVDRTPYGYTF	TGCAGCGTGGACAGGACCCCCTATGGCTACACCTTC
once	TRBV19	-	TRBJ1-1	CASSAGGMNTEAFF	TGTGCCAGTAGTGCTGGGGGGATGAACACTGAAGCTTTCTTT